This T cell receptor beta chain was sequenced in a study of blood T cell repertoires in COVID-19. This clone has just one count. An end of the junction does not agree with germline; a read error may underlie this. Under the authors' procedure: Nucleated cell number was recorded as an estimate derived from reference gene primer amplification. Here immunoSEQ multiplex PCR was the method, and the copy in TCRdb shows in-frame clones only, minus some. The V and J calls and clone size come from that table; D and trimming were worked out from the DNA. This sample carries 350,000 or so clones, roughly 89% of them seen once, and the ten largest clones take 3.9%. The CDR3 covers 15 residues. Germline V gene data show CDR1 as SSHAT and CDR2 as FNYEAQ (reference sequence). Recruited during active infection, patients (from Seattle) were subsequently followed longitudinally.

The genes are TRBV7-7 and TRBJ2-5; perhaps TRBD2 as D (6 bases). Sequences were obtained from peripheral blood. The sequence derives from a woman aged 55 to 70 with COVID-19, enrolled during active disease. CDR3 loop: CASSLAWRAGETQYF. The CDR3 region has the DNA TGTGCTAGCAGCTTAGCCTGGAGGGCCGGGGAGACCCAGTACTTC. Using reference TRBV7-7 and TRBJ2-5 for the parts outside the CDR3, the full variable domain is GAGVSQSPRYKVTKRGQDVTLRCDPISSHATLYWYQQALGQGPEFLTYFNYEAQPDKSGLPSDRFSAERPEGSISTLTIQRTEQRDSAMYRCASSLAWRAGETQYFGPGTRLLVL.